What follows are 32 T cell receptor beta chains derived from one specimen sequenced in a study of T cells after yellow fever vaccination. TCRdb re-derived calls from the 5' RACE reads in MiXCR, one entry per CDR3 protein. The sample records about 500,000 distinct CDR3 sequences, about a sixth being singletons. Specimen: PBMCs, collected 5 days after the first yellow fever vaccination. Every receptor here comes from a man aged 18-30 years who received the YFV17D yellow fever vaccine.

This clonotype was counted a few times. The CDR3 reads CASSFSVMNTEAFF. DNA of the CDR3: TGTGCCAGCAGCTTCTCCGTCATGAACACTGAAGCTTTCTTT. The chain employs TRBV5-6 and TRBJ1-1, with unresolved D. CDR1 and CDR2 from the germline V gene are SGHDT and YYEEEE. The V and J ends lost 2 bases and 0 bases respectively, with 8 bases between them. This CDR3 is 14 amino acids long.

This clonotype has a handful of counts. The chain employs TRBV19 and TRBJ2-1; 8 bases fit TRBD2. This CDR3 is 15 amino acids long. The trim removed 7 bases at V and 5 bases at J, leaving 10 bases unmatched. Looked up from germline, CDR1 is LNHDA and CDR2 is SQIVND (reference sequence). In DNA form, the CDR3 reads TGTGCCAGTAAACTGGGAACTAGCGGAAACAATGAGCAGTTCTTC. Translating gives CASKLGTSGNNEQFF.

The V call is TRBV20-1, the J call TRBJ2-3, with D perhaps TRBD2 (5 bases). V was cut by 3 bases and J by 0 bases, with 7 bases left in between. This CDR3 has 13 amino acids. The germline V gene has CDR1 DFQATT and CDR2 SNEGSKA (reference sequence). In nucleotides, the CDR3 is TGCAGTGCTAGTACGGGAAGCACAGATACGCAGTATTTT. Translated, it gives CSASTGSTDTQYF.

Only a few counts were recorded for this clonotype. This rearrangement joins TRBV7-3 to TRBJ2-7; TRBD2 matches at 8 bases. This CDR3 comprises 14 residues. J gave up 2 bases and V 5 bases, and 5 bases lay outside the gene matches. CDR1 and CDR2 (germline): SGHTA, FQGTGA. The CDR3 coding sequence is TGTGCCAGCAGCCCACGGGAGGGGGCCTACGAGCAGTACTTC. This sequence encodes CASSPREGAYEQYF.

This chain uses TRBV7-6 with TRBJ2-5; 7 bases are shared with TRBD2. Trimming removed 10 bases from V and 1 base from J; junction bases left unmatched: 3. Germline V gene lookup returns CDR1 SGHVS and CDR2 FNYEAQ. The CDR3 sequence is 12 residues long. The CDR3 is CATRGVQETQYF. The CDR3 region has the DNA TGTGCCACTCGGGGGGTCCAAGAGACCCAGTACTTC.

This clonotype was counted only a few times. The rearrangement links TRBV3-1 to TRBJ2-5, with TRBD2 matching 11 bases. Per the germline V gene, CDR1 is LGHDT and CDR2 is YNNKEL (reference sequence). V lost 4 bases, J lost 2 bases, and 15 bases stayed unmatched. The CDR3 runs 19 residues. The CDR3 sequence is CASSRKGVASGGTQETQYF. The CDR3, as DNA: TGTGCCAGCAGCCGAAAGGGTGTGGCTAGCGGGGGGACTCAAGAGACCCAGTACTTC.

The chain carries TRBV6-4 and TRBJ2-2; unclear D gene. V dropped 6 bases and J dropped 3 bases, with 11 bases sitting between them. CDR1 is MRHNA, CDR2 SNTAGT, per germline. The length of the CDR3 is 14 residues. The CDR3: CASSAGVHTGELFF. CDR3 in DNA: TGTGCCAGCAGCGCTGGGGTCCACACCGGGGAGCTGTTTTTT.

This clonotype has a handful of counts. The chain carries TRBV20-1 and TRBJ1-2; 8 nucleotides match TRBD1. Germline lookup yields CDR1 DFQATT and CDR2 SNEGSKA (reference sequence). The CDR3 is 15 residues long. V gave up 1 base and J gave up 0 bases; unmatched junction bases: 4. CDR3 nucleotides: TGCAGTGCTAGAGGAGGACAGGGCGCTAACTATGGCTACACCTTC. Translated, it gives CSARGGQGANYGYTF.

This clonotype was recorded a few times. The chain carries TRBV4-1 and TRBJ2-1; TRBD2 matches 9 bases. The CDR3 covers 16 residues. With 2 bases clipped from V and 2 bases from J, the junction kept 4 bases outside the gene matches. Germline CDR1 MGHRA, CDR2 YSYEKL. The CDR3 sequence is CASSQYAGGTYNEQFF. DNA of the CDR3: TGCGCCAGCAGCCAATACGCGGGGGGGACCTACAATGAGCAGTTCTTC.

J is TRBJ2-3 and V is TRBV6-2 or TRBV6-3; 7 bases map to TRBD2. This CDR3 is 15 amino acids long. Germline V lookup: CDR1 MNHEY, CDR2 SVGEGT. V shed 6 bases, J shed 1 base, and the junction held 7 bases outside the gene matches. DNA for the CDR3: TGTGCCAGCAGGCCACGCGGGGGAGGCACAGATACGCAGTATTTT. Protein: CASRPRGGGTDTQYF.

J is TRBJ2-1 and V is TRBV5-1; D is possibly TRBD1 (6 bases). This CDR3 comprises 15 residues. CDR1 SGHRS and CDR2 YFSETQ come from the germline V gene. The V end was cut by 0 bases, the J end by 6 bases, with 13 bases between. CDR3 in DNA: TGCGCCAGCAGCTTGGGAGGGGGTAGGGCCAATGAGCAGTTCTTC. This gives the protein CASSLGGGRANEQFF.

This chain uses TRBV4-3 with TRBJ2-5, with a tentative D call TRBD2 (5 bases). Germline values: CDR1 LGHNA, CDR2 YSLEER. The CDR3 loop spans 13 amino acids. V lost 2 bases and J lost 3, with 7 bases in between. CDR3 coding DNA: TGCGCCAGCAGCCAAAAGACTAAAGAGACCCAGTACTTC. Its protein is CASSQKTKETQYF.

This sequence joins TRBV5-4 and TRBJ2-1; possibly TRBD1 or TRBD2 for D (6 bases each). This CDR3 has 15 residues. Looked up from germline, CDR1 is SGHNT and CDR2 is YYREEE (reference sequence). V shed 0 bases and J shed 7 bases, with 14 bases lying between them. DNA of the CDR3: TGTGCCAGCAGCTTGGTGGGGGGCGCGAGGAATGAGCAGTTCTTC. It translates to CASSLVGGARNEQFF.

The chain is built from TRBV6-5 and TRBJ1-1; D not resolved. V was trimmed by 0 bases and J by 3 bases, leaving 17 bases between them. The CDR3 spans 17 residues. The germline V gene has CDR1 MNHEY and CDR2 SVGAGI. In DNA form, the CDR3 reads TGTGCCAGCAGTTACTCGATAGCGTGGGCAGGTTACACTGAAGCTTTCTTT. Amino acids: CASSYSIAWAGYTEAFF.

This clonotype has more than one count but fewer than ten. J is TRBJ2-7 and V is TRBV20-1, with 8 bases identical to TRBD2. The junction had 7 bases not matched to a gene; V was cut back by 3 bases and J by 6 bases. The CDR3 runs 13 residues. CDR1 DFQATT and CDR2 SNEGSKA come from the germline V gene (reference sequence). The chain's CDR3 is CSARVGGDGEQYV. CDR3 in DNA: TGCAGTGCTAGGGTCGGGGGGGACGGCGAGCAGTACGTC.

The V gene is TRBV5-5, the J gene TRBJ2-1, with D unclear. Germline V gene lookup returns CDR1 SGHKS and CDR2 YYEKEE (reference sequence). V lost 1 base and J lost 0, with 8 bases in between. The CDR3 is 15 amino acids. CDR3 loop: CASSLFSSSYNEQFF. CDR3 DNA sequence: TGTGCCAGCAGCTTGTTTTCGAGCTCCTACAATGAGCAGTTCTTC.

This chain connects TRBV7-2 to TRBJ2-7; 8 bases are shared with TRBD2. Per germline, CDR1 SGHTA and CDR2 FQGNSA. This CDR3 spans 15 amino acids. The V gene end was trimmed by 5 bases and the J gene end by 4 bases; junction bases not matched to a gene: 10. CDR3: CASSQAGGRSYEQYF. As DNA, the CDR3 is TGTGCCAGCAGCCAGGCGGGGGGACGGTCTTACGAGCAGTACTTC.

In its sample, this clonotype was seen a few times. The V gene is TRBV6-1, the J gene TRBJ2-5; 7 bases align to TRBD2. CDR1 MNHNS and CDR2 SASEGT come from the germline V gene. After removal of 2 bases from V and 4 bases from J, the junction contained 7 bases not matched to a gene. This CDR3 has 15 residues. The CDR3: CASSEMGAGSETQYF. The DNA for the CDR3 is TGTGCCAGCAGTGAAATGGGAGCGGGGTCAGAGACCCAGTACTTC.

The chain joins TRBV9 to TRBJ1-2; 9 bases are shared with TRBD1. Germline V CDR1 and CDR2: SGDLS, YYNGEE. This CDR3 is built from 15 residues. Trimming took 2 bases from V and 2 from J; bases not matched to a gene: 4. In DNA, the CDR3 is TGTGCCAGCAGCGTTTTTGGGACAGGGAACTATGGCTACACCTTC. It encodes CASSVFGTGNYGYTF. Full variable domain (outside the CDR3, taken from reference TRBV9 and TRBJ1-2): DSGVTQTPKHLITATGQRVTLRCSPRSGDLSVYWYQQSLDQGLQFLIQYYNGEERAKGNILERFSAQQFPDLHSELNLSSLELGDSALYFCASSVFGTGNYGYTFGSGTRLTVV.

V usage is TRBV20-1 and J usage is TRBJ1-1; no definite D call. Germline CDR1 DFQATT, CDR2 SNEGSKA (reference sequence). The V end lost 4 bases, the J end lost 1 base, and 10 bases lay between the germline ends. The CDR3 loop spans 13 amino acids. CDR3 in DNA: TGCAGTGCTATCCGACCCAAGAACACTGAAGCTTTCTTT. This sequence encodes CSAIRPKNTEAFF.

This clonotype was found many times. The chain is built from TRBV20-1 and TRBJ1-3; maybe TRBD1 (5 bases). The length of the CDR3 is 13 residues. The V end was cut by 6 bases, the J end by 10 bases, with 19 bases between. CDR1 and CDR2 from the germline V gene are DFQATT and SNEGSKA (reference sequence). The CDR3 reads CSAGTGSGGTIYF. For the CDR3, the DNA is TGCAGTGCCGGGACCGGGTCGGGGGGGACCATATATTTT.

The chain joins TRBV14 to TRBJ2-7; tentatively, D is TRBD1 (6 bases). The germline V and J ends were trimmed by 7 bases and 0 bases, with 13 bases remaining between them. Germline V lookup: CDR1 SGHDN, CDR2 FVKESK. The CDR3 runs 14 residues. The CDR3 nucleotides are TGTGCCAGCAAACGGGCAGGGGCCTCCTACGAGCAGTACTTC. Its translation: CASKRAGASYEQYF.

The V call is TRBV9, the J call TRBJ2-3, with D perhaps matching TRBD1 (6 bases). Germline V lookup: CDR1 SGDLS, CDR2 YYNGEE. CDR3 size: 17 residues. V gave up 1 base and J gave up 1 base, with 16 bases separating them. The CDR3 coding sequence is TGTGCCAGCAGCGTATGGGAGACGGCAGGGGGCACAGATACGCAGTATTTT. It yields the protein CASSVWETAGGTDTQYF. The whole variable domain, remainder taken from reference TRBV9 and TRBJ2-3, is DSGVTQTPKHLITATGQRVTLRCSPRSGDLSVYWYQQSLDQGLQFLIQYYNGEERAKGNILERFSAQQFPDLHSELNLSSLELGDSALYFCASSVWETAGGTDTQYFGPGTRLTVL.

CDR3 nucleotide sequence: TGTGCCAGCAGCGTGGCAGGGGGCCCACCCTACGAGCAGTACTTC. Encoded protein: CASSVAGGPPYEQYF. This chain uses TRBV9 with TRBJ2-7; 8 positions match TRBD1. V lost 2 bases to trimming and J lost 2 bases; unmatched junction nucleotides: 6. This CDR3 contains 15 residues. CDR1 is SGDLS and CDR2 is YYNGEE in the germline V gene.

This clonotype was seen many times. This chain uses TRBV12-3 or TRBV12-4 with TRBJ2-3, with 7 bases matching TRBD2. The CDR3 totals 15 residues. With 6 bases clipped from V and 1 base from J, the junction kept 7 bases outside the gene matches. The CDR3 bases are TGTGCCAGCAGCTCAAGTGCGGGGGGCACAGATACGCAGTATTTT. Translation: CASSSSAGGTDTQYF.

This clonotype has a handful of counts. V usage is TRBV5-1 and J usage is TRBJ2-2, with D perhaps TRBD1 (6 bases). The CDR3 is made up of 15 amino acids. Trimming took off 1 base at V and 1 base at J, with 8 bases between the two ends. The germline V gene encodes CDR1 SGHRS and CDR2 YFSETQ. This CDR3 is CASSLWGRNTGELFF. The DNA for the CDR3 is TGCGCCAGCAGCTTGTGGGGGCGGAACACCGGGGAGCTGTTTTTT.

The J gene is TRBJ1-6, the V gene TRBV20-1; no definite D call. Germline values: CDR1 DFQATT, CDR2 SNEGSKA (reference sequence). Trimming cost V 3 bases and J 4 bases, with 10 bases left between them. The CDR3 is 14 amino acids. CDR3: CSASPGRYNSPLHF. In DNA form, the CDR3 reads TGCAGTGCTAGTCCCGGCCGGTATAATTCACCCCTCCACTTT.

V is TRBV7-9 and J is TRBJ2-3; D perhaps matches TRBD1 (6 bases). CDR3 length: 16 residues. Germline V lookup: CDR1 SEHNR, CDR2 FQNEAQ (reference sequence). V was clipped by 2 bases and J by 4 bases, with 16 bases between them. The CDR3 region has the DNA TGTGCCAGCAGCTTAAGGCCCGGACAGTCTTCAGATACGCAGTATTTT. This gives the protein CASSLRPGQSSDTQYF.

This sequence joins TRBV5-1 and TRBJ1-2, with TRBD1 as a possible D gene (6 bases). V lost 0 bases and J 4 bases, leaving 13 bases between the germline ends. Germline V gene sequence: CDR1 SGHRS, CDR2 YFSETQ. The CDR3 has 15 amino acids. The DNA of the CDR3 is TGCGCCAGCAGCTTGGGCACAGGGAGTTTCTATGGCTACACCTTC. Translating gives CASSLGTGSFYGYTF.

The genes are TRBV12-3 or TRBV12-4 and TRBJ1-5, with D hard to call. The CDR3 sequence is 12 residues long. Between the trimmed V and J ends, which lost 2 bases and 8 bases, there was a span of 7 bases. CDR3 in amino acids: CASSLNGEPQHF. DNA for the CDR3: TGTGCCAGCAGTTTAAATGGGGAGCCCCAGCATTTT.

The chain joins TRBV30 to TRBJ2-1; D is possibly TRBD2 (7 bases). CDR3 length equals 15 residues. The germline V gene has CDR1 GTSNPN and CDR2 SVGIG (reference sequence). V gave up 1 base and J gave up 6 bases, with 16 bases separating them. The DNA for the CDR3 is TGTGCCTGGAGTGGGCTGGCGGGGGCCACCAATGAGCAGTTCTTC. Amino acids: CAWSGLAGATNEQFF.

This clonotype was observed a handful of times. This chain links TRBV30 with TRBJ2-7; possible D gene TRBD2, 6 bases. V lost 2 bases, J lost 4 bases, and 18 bases lay in between. This CDR3 is built from 15 residues. Per germline, CDR1 GTSNPN and CDR2 SVGIG (reference sequence). The CDR3: CAWSLAEVEAYEQYF. The CDR3 DNA sequence: TGTGCCTGGAGTTTAGCGGAGGTAGAGGCGTACGAGCAGTACTTC.